These 26 T cell receptor beta chains share one sample of origin, sequenced in a study of shared clonotypes between healthy human individuals. Profiling relied on immunoSEQ multiplex PCR, and the TCRdb table lists in-frame clones only, not all of them. The sample shows around 510,000 clones, about 80% of them seen only once. Sequencing was performed on PBMCs. These receptors came from a woman aged 40-49 years in good health. Some clones in this sample may be carry-over from other donors' samples.

This chain links TRBV13 with TRBJ2-3; 12 positions match TRBD2. Germline V lookup: CDR1 PRHDT, CDR2 FYEKMQ (reference sequence). There are 15 residues in the CDR3. V was clipped by 5 bases and J by 8 bases; unmatched bases: 8. The CDR3 coding sequence is TGTGCCAGCAGCCCTCCTAGCGGGAGGGCCGGTACGCAGTATTTT. Its translation: CASSPPSGRAGTQYF.

The gene calls are TRBV10-2 and TRBJ1-5, with TRBD1 matching over 7 bases. The CDR3 runs to 15 residues. The germline CDR1 and CDR2 sequences are WSHSY and SAAADI. V dropped 6 bases and J dropped 4; count of bases not matched to a gene: 9. The CDR3 nucleotides are TGCGCCAGCAGCCCCGGGGACAGAATAAATCAGCCCCAGCATTTT. Amino acid sequence: CASSPGDRINQPQHF.

As regards this clone: A much larger clone is a single base away; this may be a read error. The chain couples TRBV11-1 to TRBJ2-5; unclear D gene. Looked up from germline, CDR1 is SGHAT and CDR2 is FQDESV (reference sequence). Trimming removed 3 bases at V and 5 bases at J, with 4 bases between. This CDR3 has 11 amino acids. CDR3 sequence: CASSFEETQYF. The CDR3 DNA sequence: TGTGCCAGCAGCTTTGAGGAGACCCAGTACTTC.

This rearrangement joins TRBV7-2 to TRBJ2-7, with 14 positions matching TRBD2. The V segment lost 5 bases and the J segment 6 bases; nucleotides outside the gene matches: 3. This CDR3 spans 14 amino acids. Germline-derived CDR1 and CDR2 are SGHTA and FQGNSA. CDR3 amino acids: CASSQGLAGVEQYF. In nucleotides, the CDR3 is TGTGCCAGCAGCCAGGGACTAGCGGGAGTCGAGCAGTACTTC.

The sample holds a few counts of this clone. The CDR3, as DNA: TGTGCCTGGAGTAGTGGCCCCTACGAGCAGTACTTC. Amino acid sequence: CAWSSGPYEQYF. The chain joins TRBV30 to TRBJ2-7; D remains ambiguous. The CDR3 is 12 residues long. V was shortened by 2 bases and J by 2 bases, with 7 bases between the two germline ends. CDR1 GTSNPN and CDR2 SVGIG come from the germline V gene (reference sequence).

This clone was detected only once. The chain joins TRBV27 to TRBJ1-1; D call uncertain. Germline V gene sequence: CDR1 MNHEY, CDR2 SMNVEV (reference sequence). With 8 bases removed from V and 2 bases from J, the gap between germline ends came to 21 bases. CDR3 length: 16 amino acids. CDR3 nucleotide sequence: TGTGCCAGCGCCTCAGGCCCAGGAAGAGGAAACACTGAAGCTTTCTTT. Residues: CASASGPGRGNTEAFF.

The J gene is TRBJ2-1, the V gene TRBV9, with 7 bases identical to TRBD1. In germline, CDR1 is SGDLS, CDR2 YYNGEE. This CDR3 comprises 14 residues. V shed 4 bases, J shed 3 bases, and the junction held 4 bases outside the gene matches. CDR3 loop: CASSRDSNYNEQFF. In DNA, the CDR3 is TGTGCCAGCAGCCGGGACAGCAACTACAATGAGCAGTTCTTC.

The rearrangement uses TRBV11-2 and TRBJ2-7, with D perhaps given as TRBD1 or TRBD2 (5 bases each). There are 14 residues in the CDR3. Germline values: CDR1 SGHAT, CDR2 FQNNGV. The V end lost 6 bases, the J end lost 5 bases, and 17 bases lay between the germline ends. The CDR3 DNA is TGTGCCAGCAGGGGACCCAAAACCGCCCACGAGCAGTACTTC. Translating gives CASRGPKTAHEQYF. Looking up the rest from reference TRBV11-2 and TRBJ2-7 gives the full variable domain: EAGVAQSPRYKIIEKRQSVAFWCNPISGHATLYWYQQILGQGPKLLIQFQNNGVVDDSQLPKDRFSAERLKGVDSTLKIQPAKLEDSAVYLCASRGPKTAHEQYFGPGTRLTVT.

The chain employs TRBV4-1 and TRBJ2-1; D might be TRBD1 or TRBD2, each matching 5 bases. Germline assignment: CDR1 MGHRA and CDR2 YSYEKL. This CDR3 is 15 amino acids long. Trimming removed 4 bases at V and 4 bases at J, with 14 bases between. The CDR3 region has the DNA TGCGCCAGCAGCCCATCAACCGGGGCATACAATGAGCAGTTCTTC. Protein sequence: CASSPSTGAYNEQFF.

On this clone itself: Other nucleotide sequences in the sample specify the same CDR3. The rearrangement links TRBV28 to TRBJ1-5; D might be TRBD1 (5 bases). V shed 3 bases and J shed 4 bases, with 10 bases lying between them. CDR1 is MDHEN, CDR2 SYDVKM, per germline. This CDR3 spans 14 amino acids. The CDR3 reads CASSLPGTNQPQHF. CDR3 nucleotides: TGTGCCAGCAGTTTGCCAGGGACGAATCAGCCCCAGCATTTT.

This clone was picked up one time. The chain employs TRBV6-5 and TRBJ2-7; TRBD2 agrees at 12 bases. Germline V gives CDR1 MNHEY, CDR2 SVGAGI. The CDR3 runs 15 residues. After removal of 5 bases from V and 5 bases from J, the junction contained 7 bases not matched to a gene. The CDR3 reads CASSRLAGGPNEQYF. The CDR3 nucleotides are TGTGCCAGCAGTAGGCTAGCGGGAGGGCCGAACGAGCAGTACTTC.

CDR3 coding DNA: TGTGCCAGCAGCTTTAGCGGGAGAACGTCCTACAATGAGCAGTTCTTC. Translated: CASSFSGRTSYNEQFF. This rearrangement joins TRBV7-8 to TRBJ2-1, with 9 bases lining up with TRBD2. This CDR3 comprises 16 residues. Germline CDR1 reads SGHVS; CDR2 reads FQNEAQ. The V gene end was trimmed by 3 bases and the J gene end by 1 base; junction bases not matched to a gene: 4.

The V gene is TRBV7-9, the J gene TRBJ1-5, with D uncertain. Trimming removed 1 base at V and 1 base at J, with 11 bases between. CDR3 length: 16 amino acids. Germline V gene lookup returns CDR1 SEHNR and CDR2 FQNEAQ (reference sequence). CDR3 DNA sequence: TGTGCCAGCAGCTTAGACGGATCGGTGAGCAATCAGCCCCAGCATTTT. Translated, it gives CASSLDGSVSNQPQHF.

The genes are TRBV5-1 and TRBJ1-1, with a tentative D call TRBD1 (5 bases). V was trimmed by 4 bases and J by 4 bases, leaving 11 bases between them. Germline V gene data show CDR1 as SGHRS and CDR2 as YFSETQ. The CDR3 contains 13 residues. CDR3 nucleotides: TGCGCCAGCAGCCCGGATGGGACCACTGAAGCTTTCTTT. It specifies CASSPDGTTEAFF. Complete variable domain (other parts from reference TRBV5-1 and TRBJ1-1): KAGVTQTPRYLIKTRGQQVTLSCSPISGHRSVSWYQQTPGQGLQFLFEYFSETQRNKGNFPGRFSGRQFSNSRSEMNVSTLELGDSALYLCASSPDGTTEAFFGQGTRLTVV.

The chain joins TRBV7-2 to TRBJ2-5; 7 positions agree with TRBD2. V lost 5 bases, J lost 4 bases, and 7 bases stayed unmatched. This CDR3 has 14 amino acids. Germline loops: CDR1 SGHTA, CDR2 FQGNSA. This CDR3 is CASSPSWGGETQYF. The CDR3 nucleotides are TGTGCCAGCAGCCCATCGTGGGGGGGAGAGACCCAGTACTTC. Full variable domain (rest looked up from reference TRBV7-2 and TRBJ2-5): GAGVSQSPSNKVTEKGKDVELRCDPISGHTALYWYRQSLGQGLEFLIYFQGNSAPDKSGLPSDRFSAERTGGSVSTLTIQRTQQEDSAVYLCASSPSWGGETQYFGPGTRLLVL.

The chain employs TRBV13 and TRBJ2-5; D is ambiguous. The CDR3 is 13 residues long. Looked up from germline, CDR1 is PRHDT and CDR2 is FYEKMQ (reference sequence). The V and J ends lost 3 bases and 3 bases respectively, with 8 bases between them. CDR3 residues: CASSLSYEETQYF. CDR3 nucleotides: TGTGCCAGCAGCTTGTCCTACGAAGAGACCCAGTACTTC.

The chain uses TRBV30 and TRBJ2-3; 7 nucleotides agree with TRBD1. The CDR3 is 15 amino acids. Germline loops: CDR1 GTSNPN, CDR2 SVGIG (reference sequence). With 0 bases clipped from V and 2 bases from J, the junction kept 5 bases outside the gene matches. In nucleotides, the CDR3 is TGTGCCTGGAGTGTACTCGACAGGGACACAGATACGCAGTATTTT. Protein product: CAWSVLDRDTDTQYF.

The gene calls are TRBV29-1 and TRBJ2-7; 8 nucleotides match TRBD1. V was clipped by 7 bases and J by 2 bases; unmatched bases: 10. Looked up from germline, CDR1 is SQVTM and CDR2 is ANQGSEA. This CDR3 comprises 14 residues. The CDR3 reads CSALSRGPPYEQYF. CDR3 nucleotide sequence: TGCAGCGCATTAAGCAGGGGGCCCCCCTACGAGCAGTACTTC.

The gene calls are TRBV6-5 and TRBJ2-2; D is perhaps TRBD2 (7 bases). Deletions cut 0 bases from V and 6 bases from J, with 8 bases between. The CDR3 is 14 residues long. Germline V CDR1 and CDR2: MNHEY, SVGAGI. The CDR3 protein is CASSYSGGPGELFF. The CDR3 DNA sequence: TGTGCCAGCAGTTACTCCGGGGGGCCCGGGGAGCTGTTTTTT.

The V gene is TRBV6-4, the J gene TRBJ2-3, with 7 bases identical to TRBD1. The germline V gene has CDR1 MRHNA and CDR2 SNTAGT. V trimming: 3 bases; J trimming: 4 bases; junction bases outside the gene matches: 4. This CDR3 region has 14 residues. CDR3: CASSEGTDSDTQYF. CDR3 in DNA: TGTGCCAGCAGTGAAGGGACAGATTCAGATACGCAGTATTTT.

The chain recombines TRBV27 with TRBJ2-1; 9 nucleotides align to TRBD1. This CDR3 region has 17 residues. The germline V gene has CDR1 MNHEY and CDR2 SMNVEV (reference sequence). The trim removed 5 bases at V and 2 bases at J, leaving 10 bases unmatched. CDR3 DNA: TGTGCCAGCAGTAATCTGAGAACAGGGGGCCCCTACAATGAGCAGTTCTTC. This gives the protein CASSNLRTGGPYNEQFF.

The chain joins TRBV9 to TRBJ2-1; D ambiguous. Trimming took 2 bases from V and 4 from J, leaving 16 bases between them. CDR3 length equals 16 residues. The germline gives CDR1 SGDLS, CDR2 YYNGEE. CDR3 sequence reads: CASSVGGSGDYNEQFF. CDR3 DNA: TGTGCCAGCAGCGTGGGCGGTAGTGGGGATTACAATGAGCAGTTCTTC.

Comments on this clone: A far bigger clonotype differs at one base, so this is likely a read error. This sample also contains other DNA sequences that code for the same CDR3. The chain carries TRBV11-2 and TRBJ1-1; D is ambiguous. Trimming stripped 4 bases from V and 3 bases from J, with 18 bases between. CDR1 and CDR2 from the germline V gene are SGHAT and FQNNGV. The CDR3 is 16 amino acids. The CDR3 nucleotides are TGTGCCAGCAGCTCCCATGAGTGGATTCGGGACACTGAAGCTTTCTTT. As protein: CASSSHEWIRDTEAFF. The complete variable domain, with remaining parts taken from reference TRBV11-2 and TRBJ1-1, reads EAGVAQSPRYKIIEKRQSVAFWCNPISGHATLYWYQQILGQGPKLLIQFQNNGVVDDSQLPKDRFSAERLKGVDSTLKIQPAKLEDSAVYLCASSSHEWIRDTEAFFGQGTRLTVV.

The CDR3 reads CASSPRQGVTGELFF. CDR3 coding DNA: TGTGCCAGCAGCCCCCGACAGGGGGTCACCGGGGAGCTGTTTTTT. V is TRBV11-2 and J is TRBJ2-2, with TRBD1 identical over 9 bases. This CDR3 is built from 15 residues. CDR1 is SGHAT and CDR2 is FQNNGV in the germline V gene. The V gene end was trimmed by 5 bases and the J gene end by 4 bases; junction bases not matched to a gene: 5.

The J gene is TRBJ2-1, the V gene TRBV18; D remains unclear. V was cut by 1 base and J by 7 bases, with 5 bases left in between. This CDR3 is built from 12 residues. Germline loops: CDR1 KGHSH, CDR2 LQKENI. The CDR3 DNA reads as TGTGCCAGCTCACCACTAGTTAATGAGCAGTTCTTC. Encoded protein: CASSPLVNEQFF.

The chain joins TRBV5-4 to TRBJ1-1; D not certain. Trimming left V 2 bases short and J 1 base short, with 3 bases between. The CDR3 length is 12 residues. The germline CDR1 and CDR2 sequences are SGHNT and YYREEE (reference sequence). CDR3 sequence (DNA): TGTGCCAGCAGCTTTTGGAACACTGAAGCTTTCTTT. Translating it yields CASSFWNTEAFF. Full variable domain (rest looked up from reference TRBV5-4 and TRBJ1-1): ETGVTQSPTHLIKTRGQQVTLRCSSQSGHNTVSWYQQALGQGPQFIFQYYREEENGRGNFPPRFSGLQFPNYSSELNVNALELDDSALYLCASSFWNTEAFFGQGTRLTVV.